The 15 T cell receptor beta chains below were found in one sample sequenced in a study of cytomegalovirus exposure and HLA in healthy donors. Primers included in the PCR were 60 Vbeta and 13 Jbeta primers. Measured with immunoSEQ multiplex PCR; TCRdb has only the in-frame clones, and not every one. Counted here are around 95,000 clones, around 83% occurring once; the ten biggest clones make up under 4%. The source material was PBMCs. Receptors were obtained from a female donor in good health and CMV-seropositive.

This sequence joins TRBV5-1 and TRBJ2-1, with a tentative D call TRBD2 (5 bases). The CDR3 is 13 residues long. Germline V gene data show CDR1 as SGHRS and CDR2 as YFSETQ. The V and J ends lost 4 bases and 7 bases respectively, with 12 bases between them. CDR3 region: CASSPRRGNEQFF. The CDR3, as DNA: TGCGCCAGCAGCCCCCGACGAGGGAATGAGCAGTTCTTC.

This chain connects TRBV5-4 to TRBJ1-2; D gene uncertain. V lost 3 bases, J lost 8 bases, and 17 bases lay in between. There are 14 residues in the CDR3. CDR1 SGHNT and CDR2 YYREEE come from the germline V gene (reference sequence). The CDR3 coding sequence is TGTGCCAGCAGCTCTGTGAGCGCATCCGGAGGCTACACCTTC. It yields the protein CASSSVSASGGYTF.

This chain uses TRBV11-1 with TRBJ1-1; possibly TRBD1 for D (6 bases). The length of the CDR3 is 14 residues. Trimming took 6 bases from V and 4 from J, leaving 15 bases between them. Germline loops: CDR1 SGHAT, CDR2 FQDESV (reference sequence). CDR3 sequence (DNA): TGTGCCAGCAGTTCGGGAGGGGGAGTCACTGAAGCTTTCTTT. Residues: CASSSGGGVTEAFF.

CDR3 sequence: CATSPRGDLTDGYTF. CDR3 coding DNA: TGTGCCACCAGCCCACGAGGAGACCTTACTGACGGCTACACCTTC. The chain links TRBV15 to TRBJ1-2; D is undetermined. The CDR3 totals 15 residues. CDR1 and CDR2 from the germline V gene are LNHNV and YYDKDF (reference sequence). The germline V and J ends were trimmed by 5 bases and 8 bases, with 21 bases remaining between them.

The V and J genes are TRBV2 and TRBJ1-4, with 10 nucleotides matching TRBD1. J was trimmed by 8 bases and V by 8 bases; bases with no gene match: 8. Germline loops: CDR1 SNHLY, CDR2 FYNNEI. CDR3 length: 14 residues. The CDR3 is CASGGDRGSEKLFF. The CDR3 DNA reads TGTGCCAGCGGGGGGGACAGGGGTTCCGAAAAACTGTTTTTT. Together with reference TRBV2 and TRBJ1-4, the CDR3 gives the full variable domain: EPEVTQTPSHQVTQMGQEVILRCVPISNHLYFYWYRQILGQKVEFLVSFYNNEISEKSEIFDDQFSVERPDGSNFTLKIRSTKLEDSAMYFCASGGDRGSEKLFFGSGTQLSVL.

This rearrangement joins TRBV5-4 to TRBJ2-3; 12 bases line up with TRBD2. There are 17 residues in the CDR3. The trim removed 3 bases at V and 1 base at J, leaving 6 bases unmatched. Germline CDR1 SGHNT, CDR2 YYREEE (reference sequence). CDR3 sequence reads: CASSWGTSGPRTDTQYF. The CDR3 DNA reads TGTGCCAGCAGCTGGGGGACTAGCGGGCCCCGCACAGATACGCAGTATTTT.

The chain is built from TRBV5-4 and TRBJ2-1; 7 bases map to TRBD2. Germline V gene lookup returns CDR1 SGHNT and CDR2 YYREEE (reference sequence). The length of the CDR3 is 16 residues. V shed 0 bases, J shed 6 bases, and the junction held 9 bases outside the gene matches. CDR3 loop: CASSLGLAARANEQFF. Here the CDR3 DNA reads TGTGCCAGCAGCTTGGGGCTAGCGGCTAGGGCCAATGAGCAGTTCTTC.

The rearrangement uses TRBV9 and TRBJ2-5; D possibly corresponds to TRBD1 (6 bases). V lost 0 bases to trimming and J lost 5 bases, with 11 bases between them. The CDR3 loop spans 14 amino acids. Germline CDR1 reads SGDLS; CDR2 reads YYNGEE. The CDR3: CASSVVAGEETQYF. The DNA of the CDR3 is TGTGCCAGCAGCGTAGTGGCAGGGGAGGAGACCCAGTACTTC.

The rearrangement joins TRBV7-2 to TRBJ1-2; 8 bases are a match to TRBD1. The junction had 8 bases not matched to a gene; V was cut back by 5 bases and J by 3 bases. Germline CDR1 SGHTA, CDR2 FQGNSA. This CDR3 is built from 15 residues. CDR3 sequence (DNA): TGTGCCAGCAGCACTGACAGGGGACCCGACTATGGCTACACCTTC. Translating gives CASSTDRGPDYGYTF.

The chain uses TRBV7-9 and TRBJ2-7; TRBD1 matches at 7 bases. CDR3 length equals 16 residues. Trimming removed 5 bases from V and 6 bases from J; junction bases left unmatched: 16. The germline V gene has CDR1 SEHNR and CDR2 FQNEAQ (reference sequence). CDR3 in DNA: TGTGCCAGCAGCGAGGGCCGAGGGGGCGGTTTGTTCGAGCAGTACTTC. This codes for CASSEGRGGGLFEQYF.

The CDR3 DNA sequence: TGTGCCAGCAAAAAGTACAGGAATAGCAATCAGCCCCAGCATTTT. Amino acid sequence: CASKKYRNSNQPQHF. The chain uses TRBV6-5 and TRBJ1-5; maybe TRBD1 (5 bases). The length of the CDR3 is 15 residues. Trimming cost V 7 bases and J 0 bases, with 13 bases left between them. Germline V gene data show CDR1 as MNHEY and CDR2 as SVGAGI.

J is TRBJ1-3 and V is TRBV10-3; D gene ambiguous. Germline V gene data show CDR1 as ENHRY and CDR2 as SYGVKD. With 2 bases removed from V and 0 bases from J, the gap between germline ends came to 5 bases. The CDR3 is 14 residues long. CDR3 sequence: CAISEILSGNTIYF. The CDR3 bases are TGTGCCATCAGTGAGATTCTCTCTGGAAACACCATATATTTT.

The J gene is TRBJ1-2, the V gene TRBV2, with 8 bases aligning to TRBD1. The CDR3 runs to 16 residues. Germline lookup yields CDR1 SNHLY and CDR2 FYNNEI. With V trimmed by 0 bases and J by 4 bases, 7 bases remained unmatched. The CDR3 DNA sequence: TGTGCCAGCAGTGAAGCGCTAAGGGACAGGTCCTATGGCTACACCTTC. It codes for CASSEALRDRSYGYTF.

The chain combines TRBV5-6 with TRBJ2-2; 7 bases align to TRBD1. V shed 0 bases, J shed 4 bases, and the junction held 6 bases outside the gene matches. Germline CDR1 is SGHDT and CDR2 is YYEEEE. This CDR3 is 16 amino acids long. CDR3 residues: CASSLVPAGGTGELFF. CDR3 bases: TGTGCCAGCAGCTTGGTCCCGGCAGGGGGCACCGGGGAGCTGTTTTTT.

V and J are TRBV5-6 and TRBJ2-7; D possibly corresponds to TRBD1 (6 bases). This CDR3 has 17 amino acids. The V and J ends lost 1 base and 1 base respectively, with 18 bases between them. Germline lookup yields CDR1 SGHDT and CDR2 YYEEEE. CDR3 sequence reads: CASSLPKGQGRSYEQYF. The CDR3 DNA is TGTGCCAGCAGCTTGCCGAAGGGGCAGGGGAGATCCTACGAGCAGTACTTC.